Included here is one T cell receptor beta chain sequence, with context. The record originates from a study of T cells in Graves' hyperthyroidism and ophthalmopathy. Trimming stripped 5 bases from V and 2 bases from J, with 22 bases between. Germline V gives CDR1 SGHTA, CDR2 FQGNSA. CDR3 length: 17 residues. Amplified TCR beta CDR3 regions derived from RNA transcripts. Carried out on the TCR CDR3, a first-round RT-PCR used the HTBI primer set. One entry per CDR3 protein results from TCRdb running MiXCR on the multiplex PCR reads. Among about half a million distinct CDR3 sequences listed, around a fifth were seen once.

Sequenced sample: blood. V and J are TRBV7-2 and TRBJ2-7; perhaps TRBD2 as D (6 bases). The receptor was isolated from a woman in her seventies with Graves' ophthalmopathy. CDR3 residues: CASSKSFAGSTPYEQYF. CDR3 in DNA: TGTGCCAGCAGCAAGTCTTTTGCCGGGAGTACCCCCTACGAGCAGTACTTC. The complete variable domain, with remaining parts taken from reference TRBV7-2 and TRBJ2-7, reads GAGVSQSPSNKVTEKGKDVELRCDPISGHTALYWYRQSLGQGLEFLIYFQGNSAPDKSGLPSDRFSAERTGGSVSTLTIQRTQQEDSAVYLCASSKSFAGSTPYEQYFGPGTRLTVT.